The entry below describes one TCR beta chain. Its antigen is unidentified. As every portion of the isolated RNA was reverse transcribed, the sequencing read expressed TCRB transcripts. Measured with immunoSEQ multiplex PCR; TCRdb has only the in-frame clones, and not every one. The sample contains fewer than 350,000 clones, roughly 21% of which appear only once. These data are taken from a study of beta chain features in type 1 diabetes. About the research overall: Patients shared similar age, gender and cell yields with healthy donors. Broader study findings: An over-representation of cells with high TCR expression could result from cDNA sequencing.

Stem cell-like memory, regulatory, central memory and naive CD4+ cells were sorted via CD45RO/CCR7/CD25/CD127/CD95/CD27. Sequenced sample: naive CD4+ T cells from blood. This sequence was found in a woman aged 18-30 years in good health.

The CDR3 loop is CASRETGGPGELFF. CDR3 coding DNA: TGTGCCAGCAGAGAAACAGGGGGCCCCGGGGAGCTGTTTTTT. The genes are TRBV14 and TRBJ2-2, with 9 bases aligning to TRBD1. The CDR3 length is 14 residues. V lost 6 bases and J lost 6; bases outside the gene matches: 5. The V gene's germline CDR1 is SGHDN and CDR2 FVKESK.